A single sample is the source of the 3 T cell receptor beta chains below, sequenced in a study of blood T cells in healthy people across ages (dated by TCRdb to between 2014 and 2017). Library construction relied on 5' RACE. Sequencing was carried out with an Illumina HiSeq 2500. The second PCR ran for about 6 to 12 cycles and used a J-beta primer mix along with a sample-barcoded 5' primer. TCRdb cleaned the public reads at Q25 with fastp, built clones with MiXCR and kept in-frame beta chains. Each entry is one CDR3 protein sequence, shown with its most common DNA and genes. This sample holds over 500,000 distinct CDR3 sequences; roughly a quarter were observed only once. Approximately 4% of the sample goes to the ten largest clones. Another study also made use of these data, one on T cells of mothers and their children.

Sequencing was carried out using blood. The origin of the receptors is a boy aged 2 to 10 in good health.

This clonotype was detected a few times. The V gene is TRBV5-1, the J gene TRBJ2-7, with TRBD2 as a possible D gene (6 bases). Germline V gives CDR1 SGHRS, CDR2 YFSETQ. V lost 0 bases and J lost 0, with 7 bases in between. The CDR3 totals 14 residues. Here the CDR3 reads CASSLDGSSYEQYF. As DNA, the CDR3 is TGCGCCAGCAGCTTGGACGGGAGCTCCTACGAGCAGTACTTC. Full variable domain (remainder filled in from reference TRBV5-1 and TRBJ2-7): KAGVTQTPRYLIKTRGQQVTLSCSPISGHRSVSWYQQTPGQGLQFLFEYFSETQRNKGNFPGRFSGRQFSNSRSEMNVSTLELGDSALYLCASSLDGSSYEQYFGPGTRLTVT.

This sequence joins TRBV20-1 and TRBJ1-4; D unclear. V was cut by 2 bases and J by 15 bases, with 13 bases left in between. CDR1 and CDR2 from the germline V gene are DFQATT and SNEGSKA (reference sequence). This CDR3 region has 11 residues. The CDR3 reads CSARHSWVLFF. DNA for the CDR3: TGCAGTGCTAGACACAGCTGGGTGTTGTTTTTT.

About this clonotype itself: The junction does not match germline at one end; this may be a read error. The rearrangement links TRBV6-1 to TRBJ2-3; TRBD2 matches at 11 bases. Germline V gene sequence: CDR1 MNHNS, CDR2 SASEGT. The CDR3 is 17 amino acids. The DNA of the CDR3 is TGTGCCAGCAGGGAAGGACTAGCGGGTACTAGCACAGATACGCAGTATTTT. Protein product: CASREGLAGTSTDTQYF.